What follows describes a single T cell receptor beta chain. The data belong to a study of low-dose radiotherapy and immunotherapy resistance in tumors. With TRAV- and TRBV-specific primers, first-strand cDNA was made, covering the alpha and beta chains. Amplification of TCRs used a constant-region primer and V-primer adapter for roughly 20 PCR cycles. One entry per CDR3 protein results from TCRdb running MiXCR on the reads. The sample holds some 13,000 distinct CDR3 sequences, about three fifths seen once. The germline CDR1 and CDR2 sequences are LGHNA and YSLEER. This CDR3 is built from 15 residues. J was trimmed by 4 bases and V by 4 bases; bases with no gene match: 6.

The source is a human donor with advanced metastatic prostate, ovarian, gallbladder or colorectal cancer (not recorded which). This table probably holds off-target reads from a library built for another chain. The chain is built from TRBV4-3 and TRBJ2-3, with 9 positions matching TRBD2. CDR3 amino acids: CASSRRLADADTQYF. In DNA, the CDR3 is TGCGCCAGCAGCCGCCGACTAGCGGACGCAGATACGCAGTATTTT.